The present TCR beta chain was sequenced within a study of cytomegalovirus exposure and HLA in healthy donors. With 60 Vbeta and 13 Jbeta primers, the PCR was carried out. The method was immunoSEQ multiplex PCR; TCRdb's version includes in-frame clones alone and lacks a portion of them. The profile shows 55,000 to 70,000 clones, around three quarters of them singletons. Study results and limitations: TCR beta sequences numbering 15,000 to 20,000 were associated with HLA alleles at 0.05 false discovery rate in a later analysis.

With respect to this clone: Its target is unknown.

The germline V and J ends were trimmed by 6 bases and 7 bases, with 9 bases remaining between them. Germline-derived CDR1 and CDR2 are MNHNS and SASEGT. This CDR3 is 11 amino acids long. This TCR was sampled from a man aged 18 to 30 in good health and CMV-seropositive. The J gene is TRBJ1-1, the V gene TRBV6-1, with no clear D. Specimen: PBMCs. CDR3 sequence (DNA): TGTGCCAGCAGCAGACTTAGTGAAGCTTTCTTT. Translation gives CASSRLSEAFF.